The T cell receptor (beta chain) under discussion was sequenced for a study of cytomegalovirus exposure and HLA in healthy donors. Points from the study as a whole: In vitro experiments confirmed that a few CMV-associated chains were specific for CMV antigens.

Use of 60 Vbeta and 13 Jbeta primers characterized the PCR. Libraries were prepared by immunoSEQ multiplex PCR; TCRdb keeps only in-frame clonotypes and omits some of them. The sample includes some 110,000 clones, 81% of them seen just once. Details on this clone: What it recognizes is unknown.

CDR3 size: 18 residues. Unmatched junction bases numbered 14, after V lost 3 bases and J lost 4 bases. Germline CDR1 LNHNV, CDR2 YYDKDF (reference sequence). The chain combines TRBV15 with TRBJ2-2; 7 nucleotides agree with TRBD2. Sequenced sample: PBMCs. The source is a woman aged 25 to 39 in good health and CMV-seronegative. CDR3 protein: CATSRTRTSGTITGELFF. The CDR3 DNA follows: TGTGCCACCAGCAGGACGAGAACCAGCGGGACTATCACCGGGGAGCTGTTTTTT.